This paragraph reports one TCR beta chain. The antigen it binds to is not known. Nothing much larger sits one base from this clone, and base qualities are not available. The 40 or so donors, aged roughly 6 to 100 years, were systemically healthy Caucasian individuals from Russia. Around 10 milliliters of peripheral blood were collected from each donor into EDTA-treated Vacutainer tubes. PBMCs were isolated by Ficoll-Paque density-gradient centrifugation, with at least 7 million obtained per sample. Trizol reagent was used to extract total RNA from the PBMCs, yielding at least 5.5 micrograms per sample. Naive CD45RAhigh/CD27high T cell percentages were measured by flow cytometry on a PBMC aliquot from every donor. These data originate in a study of blood T cells in healthy people across ages (dated by TCRdb to the mid-2010s). For the study in its entirety: Template switching captured roughly one uniquely barcoded TCR beta cDNA molecule per two T cells in model experiments. The study measured age-related changes in TCR beta repertoire diversity using deep sequencing normalized with unique cDNA molecular identifiers. Four age groups were formed from the donors: young (average approximately 15 years), middle-aged (approximately 39), aged (under 70) and long-lived (82). Donors of different ages were randomly distributed across sequencing lanes to avoid experimental bias. The study analyzed two additional independent replicas of 1 million unique cDNA reads from the same blood draw for two donors, one aged 18 to 30 and one aged 80 or older.

The germline V gene (reference sequence) gives CDR1 as LGHDT and CDR2 as YNNKEL. The CDR3 contains 16 residues, cysteine and phenylalanine counted. CDR3 DNA only is kept here, 48 bases in frame from base 1. From V the trimming removes 3 bases and from J it removes 5 bases, while the gene matches leave 10 bases of the junction unaccounted for. Overall study outcomes, separate from this receptor: Because the CMV infection status of the donors was unknown, age-related changes in expanded clonotypes may potentially have been confounded. Total diversity estimates from one million sequenced T cells were considered lower bounds and underestimates. Bulk unsorted PBMC profiling prevented conclusive comparison of naive and antigen-experienced compartments. The long-lived group showed more naive CD4+ T cells, fewer expanded clones and increased TCR diversity than the aged group, suggesting age selection. A strong correlation was found between observed TCR beta diversity and the percentage of naive T cells measured by flow cytometry. As age increased, observed TCR beta diversity per million T cells dropped in a roughly linear way, and a significant reduction was already evident by age roughly 36.

Preparation of the library involved 5' RACE. Instrument on record: Illumina HiSeq 2500. A second PCR of about 6 to 11 cycles was performed with a sample-barcoded 5' primer and a J-beta primer mix. Each TCR beta cDNA molecule received a unique molecular identifier from a template-switch 5' adaptor carrying 12 random nucleotides. Each sample yielded at least 2.5 million CDR3-containing paired-end reads. First-strand cDNA was synthesized from all RNA with the Mint cDNA synthesis kit, primed by a TRBC-specific oligonucleotide. Following uracil-DNA glycosylase treatment, a first 18-cycle PCR with universal primers M1SS and BC2_uni_R was performed on all cDNA. As for how the authors treated the data: For normalization, 1 million high-quality reads, each with a distinct molecular identifier, were randomly selected from each sample. Instead of being binned into consensus sequences, reads with shared molecular identifiers were discarded. MiTCR, with a Q25 quality threshold and the strictest error-elimination algorithm, was used for CDR3 identification, clonotype clustering and error correction. A nonparametric unseen species model with Euler transformation was used to estimate a lower bound on total TCR beta diversity. TCRdb reanalyzed the raw reads on its own, using fastp at Q25 for trimming and MiXCR for clone calling, and kept in-frame beta chains. Identical CDR3 proteins give one entry, which carries the most common genes and DNA. Clone size and V and J calls follow TCRdb, not the original study. The sample profile shows 1,300,000 or so distinct CDR3 sequences; roughly 64% of them were found once. Of the sample, under 8.5% is held by the ten largest clones.

Material for sequencing was blood. The TCR was taken from a young man in good health. The chain was built from TRBV3-1 and TRBJ2-5, with 9 bases in between that match TRBD1. The DNA is as follows: TGTGCCAGCAGCCAGGGACAGGGAACAGGTTTGGAGACCCAGTACTTC. It translates as CASSQGQGTGLETQYF.